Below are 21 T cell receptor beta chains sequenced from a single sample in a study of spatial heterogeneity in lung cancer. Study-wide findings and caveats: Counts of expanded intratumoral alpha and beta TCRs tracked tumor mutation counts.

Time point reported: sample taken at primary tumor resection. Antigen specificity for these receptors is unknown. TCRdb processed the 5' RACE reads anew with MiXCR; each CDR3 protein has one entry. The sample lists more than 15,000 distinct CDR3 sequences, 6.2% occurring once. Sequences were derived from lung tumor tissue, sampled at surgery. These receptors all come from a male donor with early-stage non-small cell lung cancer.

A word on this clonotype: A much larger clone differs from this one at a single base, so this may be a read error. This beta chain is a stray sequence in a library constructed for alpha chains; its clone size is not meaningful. For the CDR3, the DNA is TGTGCCAGCTCTCGGACAGGGCTCCTCACAGATACGCATTATTTT. Protein sequence: CASSRTGLLTDTHYF. This chain connects TRBV6-5 to TRBJ2-3; 8 bases align to TRBD1. The CDR3 spans 15 residues. Germline CDR1 reads MNHEY; CDR2 reads SVGAGI.

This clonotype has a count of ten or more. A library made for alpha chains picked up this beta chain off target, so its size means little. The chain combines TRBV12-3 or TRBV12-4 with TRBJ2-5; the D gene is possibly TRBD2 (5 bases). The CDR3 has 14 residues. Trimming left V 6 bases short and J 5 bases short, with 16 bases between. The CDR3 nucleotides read TGTGCCAGCAGAACTAGACGGGGTCCGGAGACCCAGTACTTC. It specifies CASRTRRGPETQYF.

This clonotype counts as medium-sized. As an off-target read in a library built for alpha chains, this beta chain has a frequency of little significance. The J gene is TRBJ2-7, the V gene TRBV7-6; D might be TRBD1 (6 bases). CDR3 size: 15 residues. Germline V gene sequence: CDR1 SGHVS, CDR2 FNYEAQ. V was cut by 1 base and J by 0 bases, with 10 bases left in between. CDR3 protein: CASSLGQDSSYEQYF. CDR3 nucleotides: TGTGCCAGCAGCTTAGGACAGGACAGCTCCTACGAGCAGTACTTC. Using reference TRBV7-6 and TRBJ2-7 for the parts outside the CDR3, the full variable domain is GAGVSQSPRYKVTKRGQDVALRCDPISGHVSLYWYRQALGQGPEFLTYFNYEAQQDKSGLPNDRFSAERPEGSISTLTIQRTEQRDSAMYRCASSLGQDSSYEQYFGPGTRLTVT.

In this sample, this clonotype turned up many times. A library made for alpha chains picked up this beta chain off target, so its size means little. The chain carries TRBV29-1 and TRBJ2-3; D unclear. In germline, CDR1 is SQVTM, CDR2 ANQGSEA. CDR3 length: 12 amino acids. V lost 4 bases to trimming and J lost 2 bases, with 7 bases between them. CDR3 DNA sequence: TGCAGCGTTGTCGGTTACACAGATACGCAGTATTTT. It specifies CSVVGYTDTQYF.

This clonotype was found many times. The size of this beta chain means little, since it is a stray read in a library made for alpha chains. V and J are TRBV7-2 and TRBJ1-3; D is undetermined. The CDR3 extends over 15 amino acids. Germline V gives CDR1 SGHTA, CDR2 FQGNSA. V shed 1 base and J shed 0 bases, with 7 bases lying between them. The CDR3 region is CASSLEAFSGNTIYF. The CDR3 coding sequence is TGTGCCAGCAGCTTAGAAGCGTTCTCTGGAAACACCATATATTTT.

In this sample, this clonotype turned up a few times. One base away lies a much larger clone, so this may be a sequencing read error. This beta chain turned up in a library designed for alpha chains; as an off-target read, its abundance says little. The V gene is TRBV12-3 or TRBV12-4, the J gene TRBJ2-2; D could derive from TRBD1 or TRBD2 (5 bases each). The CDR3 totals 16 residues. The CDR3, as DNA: TGTGCCATCAGTTCCTCCGGGACCACGAACACCGGGGAGCTGTTTTTT. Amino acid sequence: CAISSSGTTNTGELFF.

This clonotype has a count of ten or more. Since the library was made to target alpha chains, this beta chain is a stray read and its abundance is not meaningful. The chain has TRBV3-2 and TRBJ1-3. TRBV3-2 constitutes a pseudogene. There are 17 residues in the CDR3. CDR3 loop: CASRRAPTARAGNTIYF. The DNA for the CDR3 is TGTGCCAGTAGGCGGGCCCCGACCGCGAGGGCTGGAAACACCATATATTTT.

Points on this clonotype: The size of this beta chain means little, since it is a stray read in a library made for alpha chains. The CDR3 protein is CSAPASGYADTQYF. Written as DNA, the CDR3 is TGCAGTGCGCCCGCTAGCGGATATGCAGATACGCAGTATTTT. The chain joins TRBV20-1 to TRBJ2-3, with 7 bases aligning to TRBD2. Unmatched junction bases numbered 10, after V lost 6 bases and J lost 4 bases. The V gene's germline CDR1 is DFQATT and CDR2 SNEGSKA (reference sequence). CDR3 length: 14 amino acids.

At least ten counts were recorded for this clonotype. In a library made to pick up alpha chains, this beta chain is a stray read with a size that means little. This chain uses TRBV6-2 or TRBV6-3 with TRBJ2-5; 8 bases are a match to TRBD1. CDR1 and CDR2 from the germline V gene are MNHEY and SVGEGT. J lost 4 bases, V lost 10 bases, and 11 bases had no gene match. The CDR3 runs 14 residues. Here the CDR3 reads CATTPSRGRETQYF. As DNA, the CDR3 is TGTGCCACCACCCCCTCCAGGGGGCGAGAGACCCAGTACTTC.

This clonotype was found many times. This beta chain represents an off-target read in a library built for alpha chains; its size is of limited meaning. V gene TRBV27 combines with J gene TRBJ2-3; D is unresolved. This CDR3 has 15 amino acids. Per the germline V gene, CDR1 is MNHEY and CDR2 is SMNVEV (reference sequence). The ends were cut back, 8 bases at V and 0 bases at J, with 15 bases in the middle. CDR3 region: CASGYYLTSTDTQYF. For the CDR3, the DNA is TGTGCCAGCGGCTACTACCTGACTAGCACAGATACGCAGTATTTT.

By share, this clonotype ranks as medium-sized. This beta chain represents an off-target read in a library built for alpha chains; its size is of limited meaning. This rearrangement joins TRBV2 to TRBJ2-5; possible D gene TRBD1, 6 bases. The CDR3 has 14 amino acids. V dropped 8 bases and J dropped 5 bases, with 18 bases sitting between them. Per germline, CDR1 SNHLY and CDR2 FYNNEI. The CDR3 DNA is TGTGCCAGCCTCCGGGACAAGGGATTGGAGACCCAGTACTTC. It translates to CASLRDKGLETQYF.

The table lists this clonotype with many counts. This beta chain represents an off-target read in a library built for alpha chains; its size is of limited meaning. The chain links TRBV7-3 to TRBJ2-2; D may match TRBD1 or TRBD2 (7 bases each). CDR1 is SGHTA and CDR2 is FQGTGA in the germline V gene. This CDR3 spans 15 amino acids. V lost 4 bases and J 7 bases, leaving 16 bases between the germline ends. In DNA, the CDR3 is TGTGCCAGCAGCTCGCCCCAGGGGGAGGGCGGGGAGCTGTTTTTT. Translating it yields CASSSPQGEGGELFF.

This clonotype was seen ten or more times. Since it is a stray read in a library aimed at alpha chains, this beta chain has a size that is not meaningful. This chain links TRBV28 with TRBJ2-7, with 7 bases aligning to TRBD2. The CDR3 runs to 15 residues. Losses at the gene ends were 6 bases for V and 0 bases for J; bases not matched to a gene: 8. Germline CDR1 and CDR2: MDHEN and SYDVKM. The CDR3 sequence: CASRMAGVSSYEQYF. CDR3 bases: TGTGCCAGCAGAATGGCGGGAGTGTCCTCCTACGAGCAGTACTTC.

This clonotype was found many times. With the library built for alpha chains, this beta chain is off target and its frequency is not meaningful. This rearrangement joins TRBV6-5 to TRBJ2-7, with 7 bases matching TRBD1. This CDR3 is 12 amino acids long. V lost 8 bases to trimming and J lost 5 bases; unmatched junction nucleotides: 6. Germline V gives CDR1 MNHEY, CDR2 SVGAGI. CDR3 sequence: CASATGRNEQYF. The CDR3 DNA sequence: TGTGCCAGCGCGACAGGGCGAAACGAGCAGTACTTC.

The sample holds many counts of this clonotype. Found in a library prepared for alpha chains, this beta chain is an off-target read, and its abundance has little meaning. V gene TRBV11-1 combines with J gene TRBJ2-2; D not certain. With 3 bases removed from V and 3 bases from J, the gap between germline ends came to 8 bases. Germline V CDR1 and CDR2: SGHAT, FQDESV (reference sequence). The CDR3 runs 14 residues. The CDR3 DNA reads TGTGCCAGCAGCTTTAGCCAGGACACCGGGGAGCTGTTTTTT. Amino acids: CASSFSQDTGELFF.

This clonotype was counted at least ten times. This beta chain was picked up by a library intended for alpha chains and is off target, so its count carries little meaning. CDR3 coding DNA: TGCAGTGCTTTACGACTAGCGGGGGGTGTGCAGTACTTC. Its protein product is CSALRLAGGVQYF. The chain joins TRBV20-1 to TRBJ2-7; 13 bases are shared with TRBD2. V trimming: 5 bases; J trimming: 9 bases; junction bases outside the gene matches: 7. This CDR3 region has 13 residues. Germline V gene data show CDR1 as DFQATT and CDR2 as SNEGSKA (reference sequence).

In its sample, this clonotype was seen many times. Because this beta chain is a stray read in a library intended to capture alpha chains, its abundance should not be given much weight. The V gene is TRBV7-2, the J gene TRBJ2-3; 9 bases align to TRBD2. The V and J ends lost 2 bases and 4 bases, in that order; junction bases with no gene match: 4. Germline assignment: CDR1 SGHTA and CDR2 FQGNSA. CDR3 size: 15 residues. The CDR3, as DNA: TGTGCCAGCAGCTTATGGGCGGGGGGGCCAGATACGCAGTATTTT. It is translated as CASSLWAGGPDTQYF.

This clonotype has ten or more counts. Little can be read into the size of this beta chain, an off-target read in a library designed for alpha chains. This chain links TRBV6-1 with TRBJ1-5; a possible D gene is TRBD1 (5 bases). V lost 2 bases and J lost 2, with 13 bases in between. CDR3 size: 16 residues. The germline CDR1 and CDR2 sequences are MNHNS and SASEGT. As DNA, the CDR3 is TGTGCCAGCAGTGAACAGGGCCTAGTGGGCAATCAGCCCCAGCATTTT. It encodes CASSEQGLVGNQPQHF.

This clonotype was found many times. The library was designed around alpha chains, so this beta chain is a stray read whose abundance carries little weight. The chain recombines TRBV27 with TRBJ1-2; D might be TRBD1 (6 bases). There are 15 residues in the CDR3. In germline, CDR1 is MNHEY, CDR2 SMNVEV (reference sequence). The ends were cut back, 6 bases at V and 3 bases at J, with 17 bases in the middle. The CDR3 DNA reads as TGTGCCAGCAGGACGACAGGTCCGACTCACTATGGCTACACCTTC. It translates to CASRTTGPTHYGYTF.

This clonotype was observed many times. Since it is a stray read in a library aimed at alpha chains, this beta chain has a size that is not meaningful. The CDR3 DNA reads as TGTGCCAGCAGTTACCCGGGACTAGCGGGATGGCAGTACTTC. It specifies CASSYPGLAGWQYF. This sequence joins TRBV6-6 and TRBJ2-7; the match to TRBD2 covers 13 bases. The germline CDR1 and CDR2 sequences are MNHNY and SVGAGI (reference sequence). After removal of 2 bases from V and 9 bases from J, the junction contained 4 bases not matched to a gene. This CDR3 spans 14 amino acids.

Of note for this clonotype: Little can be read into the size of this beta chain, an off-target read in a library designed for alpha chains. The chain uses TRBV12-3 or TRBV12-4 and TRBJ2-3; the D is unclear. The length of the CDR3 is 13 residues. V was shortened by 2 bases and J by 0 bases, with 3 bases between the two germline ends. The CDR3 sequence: CASSLSSTDTQYF. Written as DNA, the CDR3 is TGTGCCAGCAGTTTATCCAGCACAGATACGCAGTATTTT.